This T cell receptor (beta chain) is drawn from a study of T cell responses to AZD1222 COVID-19 vaccine. Profiling relied on immunoSEQ multiplex PCR, and the TCRdb table lists in-frame clones only, not all of them. Seen here are 90,000 to 120,000 clones, about nine tenths observed once, and the top ten hold about 4.5%. This clone was recorded once. As yet, its antigen is unknown. The CDR3 consists of 14 residues. The germline V gene has CDR1 MNHEY and CDR2 SVGAGI. The germline V and J ends were trimmed by 4 bases and 9 bases, with 16 bases remaining between them. Study-wide findings and caveats: Increased Spike-specific TCR breadth and depth were observed after two AZD1222 doses. Variant regions that are unmutated are reportedly the target of nearly half of spike-specific TCRs.

V gene TRBV6-5 combines with J gene TRBJ1-5; possible D gene TRBD1, 5 bases. The material sequenced was peripheral blood, taken on day 0 of AZD1222 vaccination. The TCR sequence derives from an adult in good health. The CDR3 DNA reads as TGTGCCAGCAGTTCCTCCGGGGGGTCGGGGCCCCAGCATTTT. It codes for CASSSSGGSGPQHF.